What follows is one T cell receptor beta chain and its context. No antigen is known for it. The CDR3 extends over 15 amino acids. Between the trimmed V and J ends, which lost 4 bases and 1 base, there was a span of 15 bases. Germline CDR1 SGHNT, CDR2 YYREEE (reference sequence). The PCR employed 60 Vbeta primers together with 13 Jbeta primers. The data were produced by immunoSEQ multiplex PCR, yet TCRdb's version contains in-frame clones alone and is incomplete. Of tens of thousands of clones in the sample, roughly 84% are singletons; the top ten hold approximately 17%. These data originate in a study of cytomegalovirus exposure and HLA in healthy donors. General study results and limits: Excluded were some V segments that proved indistinguishable, including TRBV6-2 and TRBV6-3.

Sequences were obtained from PBMCs. The chain couples TRBV5-4 to TRBJ2-7, with D unresolved. The clonotype was recovered from a man in his sixties or seventies in good health and CMV-seropositive. The CDR3: CASSLTPLASYEQYF. As DNA, the CDR3 is TGTGCCAGCAGCCTGACTCCCCTGGCATCCTACGAGCAGTACTTC.